This T cell receptor beta chain was retrieved from a study of T cell clones after liver transplantation. About the research overall: Without induction therapy, subjects received standard immunosuppression until 12-24 months post-transplant.

Assay: immunoSEQ multiplex PCR; the TCRdb copy retains only in-frame clones and omits some. The repertoire has approximately 18,000 clones, 80% to 90% of them found once; the top ten carry over 10%. The CDR3 covers 16 residues. CDR1 and CDR2 from the germline V gene are LNHDA and SQIVND (reference sequence). V lost 5 bases, J lost 3 bases, and 7 bases stayed unmatched. This receptor was obtained from a human patient who received a liver transplant. Part of the T cells may come from the graft donor. The chain joins TRBV19 to TRBJ1-5, with 10 bases matching TRBD1. The sequencing here drew on CD8+ T cells from blood, taken 45 to 46 months after liver transplant. This CDR3 is CASSFDGTGANQPQHF. CDR3 coding DNA: TGTGCCAGTAGTTTCGATGGGACAGGGGCCAATCAGCCCCAGCATTTT.